The clone carrying this T cell receptor beta chain was observed many times. Antigen specificity is unknown. The CDR3 has 14 residues. The ends lost 2 bases at V and 4 bases at J; junction bases unmatched: 3. The data belong to a study of early T cells in non-severe SARS-CoV-2 infection. Overall study: Bulk RNA from unsorted whole blood was sequenced; chains were unpaired. Study findings and constraints: VDJdb-based annotation leaned toward anti-spike CD8 responses and missed private and CD4 specificities.

Attachment of unique molecular identifiers was made to individual cDNA molecules. Each CDR3 protein is one row after TCRdb ran MiXCR on the 5' RACE reads. The table shows about 50,000 distinct CDR3 sequences, with approximately 9% occurring only once. Material: whole blood, obtained at baseline. The source is an adult who was a healthcare worker with PCR-confirmed SARS-CoV-2 infection or an uninfected control (not recorded which). The rearrangement uses TRBV12-3 or TRBV12-4 and TRBJ1-1; TRBD1 matches 8 bases. As DNA, the CDR3 is TGTGCCAGCAGTTTAAGTACAGGGGGCACTGAAGCTTTCTTT. It codes for CASSLSTGGTEAFF.